These T cell receptor beta chains were read from a single sample in a study of radiotherapy plus CTLA-4 blockade in lung cancer. Some clones are missing from TCRdb's copy, which holds only in-frame ones; the method was immunoSEQ multiplex PCR. The table has over 40,000 clones, roughly 80% seen once. Sequenced material: peripheral blood, taken from a patient treated with radiotherapy plus ipilimumab. The receptors shown here come from a human donor with non-small cell lung cancer who had stable disease on radiotherapy plus ipilimumab. The CDR3 runs from the conserved cysteine through the conserved F or W. A D gene is named only where the DNA matches it firmly. The size field is filled for only some rows; it gives once, few, many or a size class.

v_gene	d_gene	abundance	j_gene	CDR3nt	CDR3aa
TRBV15	.	once	TRBJ2-5	TGTGCCACCAGCCGGGGGTCGCGGAACCGATTCCAAGAGACCCAGTACTTC	CATSRGSRNRFQETQYF
TRBV5-5	.	.	TRBJ2-6	TGTGCCAGCAGCTTCTCAGTAAGCTCTGGGGCCAACGTCCTGACTTTC	CASSFSVSSGANVLTF
TRBV18	TRBD1	.	TRBJ2-1	TGTGCCAGCTCCCGACAGGGAAGATTGAATGAGCAGTTCTTC	CASSRQGRLNEQFF
TRBV10-2	TRBD1	.	TRBJ2-2	TGCGCCAGCAGTGAGCCAAGGACAGGGCAAGGCGGGGAGCTGTTTTTT	CASSEPRTGQGGELFF
TRBV18	TRBD1	once	TRBJ2-7	TGTGCCAGCTCACCGACAGGGGGCCGTGAGCAGTACTTC	CASSPTGGREQYF
TRBV18	.	.	TRBJ2-1	TGTGCCAGCTCCCCAGCGGAATACAATGAGCAGTTCTTC	CASSPAEYNEQFF
TRBV2	.	.	TRBJ2-7	TGTGCCAGCAGTGGCGGCAGCTTGAGCTCCTACGAGCAGTACTTC	CASSGGSLSSYEQYF
TRBV6-1	TRBD1	.	TRBJ2-7	TGTGCCAGCAGTGAGACAGGGACCGAGCAGTACTTC	CASSETGTEQYF
TRBV19	TRBD1	once	TRBJ2-7	TGTGCCAGTAGTATAAGCCCAGGGGGCAACGAGCAGTACTTC	CASSISPGGNEQYF
TRBV10-1	.	.	TRBJ1-1	TGCGCCACCGTGTTCGTCGCCCGGTCCGGAGCGAGAACTGAAGCTTTCTTT	CATVFVARSGARTEAFF